A single sample gave rise to the 9 T cell receptor beta chains below, sequenced in a study of T cells in localized non-small cell lung cancer. The protocol was immunoSEQ multiplex PCR, while the TCRdb copy is restricted to in-frame clones and leaves out a portion. The data show some 52,000 clones, about nine tenths seen once. The specimen comprised peripheral blood, sampled before any cancer treatment. These receptors were taken from a male donor aged 60 or over with stage III squamous cell lung carcinoma.

CDR3 nucleotide sequence: TGTGCCAGCAGCTCCCGGAGCTCCTACAATGAGCAGTTCTTC. As protein: CASSSRSSYNEQFF. The chain links TRBV7-9 to TRBJ2-1; no clear D. The CDR3 runs to 14 residues. Germline CDR1 is SEHNR and CDR2 is FQNEAQ (reference sequence). Trimming cost V 4 bases and J 0 bases, with 7 bases left between them.

The DNA of the CDR3 is TGTGCCAGCAGTTCAGGGGTGGGCTCTGAAGCTTTCTTT. Protein sequence: CASSSGVGSEAFF. The genes are TRBV6-5 and TRBJ1-1; tentatively, D is TRBD1 (6 bases). This CDR3 is built from 13 residues. V lost 4 bases and J lost 6, with 12 bases in between. Germline CDR1 and CDR2: MNHEY and SVGAGI.

The chain has TRBV4-1 and TRBJ1-5; TRBD1 agrees at 7 bases. V shed 0 bases and J 3 bases; nucleotides not matched to a gene: 8. Germline values: CDR1 MGHRA, CDR2 YSYEKL. This CDR3 is built from 17 residues. The CDR3 region is CASSQEGVTGVNQPQHF. CDR3 sequence (DNA): TGCGCCAGCAGCCAAGAAGGGGTTACAGGGGTCAATCAGCCCCAGCATTTT.

The CDR3 coding sequence is TGTGCCAGCAGTACCCGACAGAGTGGCTACACCTTC. The encoded protein is CASSTRQSGYTF. V gene TRBV27 combines with J gene TRBJ1-2; perhaps TRBD1 as D (5 bases). CDR3 length: 12 residues. Looked up from germline, CDR1 is MNHEY and CDR2 is SMNVEV (reference sequence). V was clipped by 5 bases and J by 7 bases, with 11 bases between them.

The genes are TRBV10-3 and TRBJ2-3; the D gene is possibly TRBD2 (6 bases). The V end was cut by 1 base, the J end by 1 base, with 9 bases between. This CDR3 spans 15 amino acids. Germline lookup yields CDR1 ENHRY and CDR2 SYGVKD. The CDR3 DNA reads TGTGCCATCAGTGAGTTTGGGACTGGCACAGATACGCAGTATTTT. Residues: CAISEFGTGTDTQYF.

The V call is TRBV6-5, the J call TRBJ2-2, with 10 bases fitting TRBD1. Germline V gives CDR1 MNHEY, CDR2 SVGAGI. V lost 6 bases, J lost 9 bases, and 4 bases stayed unmatched. The CDR3 extends over 13 amino acids. The CDR3 nucleotides are TGTGCCAGCAGGAGACAGGGGGCCCGGGAGCTGTTTTTT. It yields the protein CASRRQGARELFF.

The chain couples TRBV30 to TRBJ2-5; D possibly matches TRBD1 or TRBD2 (6 bases each). Germline V lookup: CDR1 GTSNPN, CDR2 SVGIG (reference sequence). The CDR3 has 12 residues. Trimming shortened V by 2 bases and J by 5 bases, and 9 bases separated the two germline ends. This CDR3 reads CAWSLGGETQYF. CDR3 DNA: TGTGCCTGGAGTCTCGGGGGCGAGACCCAGTACTTC. Using reference TRBV30 and TRBJ2-5 for the parts outside the CDR3, the full variable domain is SQTIHQWPATLVQPVGSPLSLECTVEGTSNPNLYWYRQAAGRGLQLLFYSVGIGQISSEVPQNLSASRPQDRQFILSSKKLLLSDSGFYLCAWSLGGETQYFGPGTRLLVL.

The J gene is TRBJ2-2, the V gene TRBV15; D gene ambiguous. Trimming shortened V by 6 bases and J by 6 bases, and 8 bases separated the two germline ends. Germline V CDR1 and CDR2: LNHNV, YYDKDF (reference sequence). The CDR3 runs 12 residues. CDR3 region: CATRLPAGELFF. CDR3 bases: TGTGCCACCAGACTTCCCGCCGGGGAGCTGTTTTTT.

As DNA, the CDR3 is TGTGCCAGCAGTCGGACTAGCGGGGGGCCTTACCAAGAGACCCAGTACTTC. It codes for CASSRTSGGPYQETQYF. This chain links TRBV27 with TRBJ2-5, with 14 bases matching TRBD2. CDR1 is MNHEY and CDR2 is SMNVEV in the germline V gene (reference sequence). The CDR3 spans 17 residues. V dropped 5 bases and J dropped 0; count of bases not matched to a gene: 5.